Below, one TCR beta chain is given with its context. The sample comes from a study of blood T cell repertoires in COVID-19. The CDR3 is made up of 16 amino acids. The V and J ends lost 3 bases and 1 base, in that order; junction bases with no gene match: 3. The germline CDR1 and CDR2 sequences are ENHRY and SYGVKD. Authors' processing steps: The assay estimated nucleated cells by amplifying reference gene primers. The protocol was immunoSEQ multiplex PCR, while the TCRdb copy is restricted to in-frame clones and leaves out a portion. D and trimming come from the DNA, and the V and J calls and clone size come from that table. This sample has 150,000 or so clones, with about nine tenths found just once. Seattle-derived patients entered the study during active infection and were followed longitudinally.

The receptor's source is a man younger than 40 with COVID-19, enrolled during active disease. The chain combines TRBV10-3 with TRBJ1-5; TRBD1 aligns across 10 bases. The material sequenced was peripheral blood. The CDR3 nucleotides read TGTGCCATCAGTGACCTGGACAGGGGGAGCAATCAGCCCCAGCATTTT. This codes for CAISDLDRGSNQPQHF.